Listed below are T cell receptor beta chains from one sample, sequenced in a study of T cell responses to AZD1222 COVID-19 vaccine. TCRdb's table, derived via immunoSEQ multiplex PCR, lists solely in-frame clones and lacks some. The top ten clones hold roughly a tenth of a sample with about 150,000 clones, over 70% of them seen once. The input for sequencing was peripheral blood, taken 28 days after the second AZD1222 dose. The receptors derive from an adult who received the AZD1222 COVID-19 vaccine. CDR3s include the opening cysteine and the closing phenylalanine or tryptophan. A D gene is named only where the DNA matches it firmly. Clone size is given for some rows only: seen once, a few or many times, or a class if the clone is expanded.

v_gene	j_gene	d_gene	abundance	CDR3nt	CDR3aa
TRBV10-3	TRBJ2-3	NA	NA	TGTGCCATCAGGGACACAGGCACAGATACGCAGTATTTT	CAIRDTGTDTQYF
TRBV4-3	TRBJ2-7	TRBD2	NA	TGCGCCAGCAGCCAAGGGTTAGCGGGAGCCTACGAGCAGTACTTC	CASSQGLAGAYEQYF
TRBV7-9	TRBJ2-2	NA	few	TGTGCCAGCAGCCGAATAGCGGGACAGGGCACCGGGGAGCTGTTTTTT	CASSRIAGQGTGELFF
TRBV9	TRBJ2-7	TRBD2	once	TGTGCCAGCAGCGTAGCTGCCAGCGGGGACTACGAGCAGTACTTC	CASSVAASGDYEQYF
TRBV28	TRBJ2-1	NA	NA	TGTGCCAGCCATCCAGGCCCGTCCCGCTCCTACAATGAGCAGTTCTTC	CASHPGPSRSYNEQFF
TRBV6-6	TRBJ1-4	NA	once	TGTGCCAGCAGTTACGGACACCAGAATGAAAAACTGTTTTTT	CASSYGHQNEKLFF
TRBV28	TRBJ1-2	TRBD1	NA	TGTGCCAGCACCCGGACAGGGGGTTTTTATGGCTACACCTTC	CASTRTGGFYGYTF
TRBV18	TRBJ2-3	NA	NA	TGTGCCAGCTCACCACTCCGGCAACTTGCTAGCACAGATACGCAGTATTTT	CASSPLRQLASTDTQYF
TRBV5-1	TRBJ2-1	TRBD2	NA	TGCGCCAGCAGCTTGGAAGTAGACCCTAGCGGGAGGGCCTCCTACAATGAGCAGTTCTTC	CASSLEVDPSGRASYNEQFF
TRBV28	TRBJ2-7	NA	NA	TGTGCCAGCACGCGGCGATCAACCTACGAGCAGTACTTC	CASTRRSTYEQYF
TRBV5-5	TRBJ1-2	NA	NA	TGTGCCAGCAGCTTAAGAGACACGGACTATGGCTACACCTTC	CASSLRDTDYGYTF
TRBV28	TRBJ1-2	NA	NA	TGTGCCAGCAGTTTTGATCCCAGGTCAAGGAATAGCTATGGCTACACCTTC	CASSFDPRSRNSYGYTF
TRBV5-1	TRBJ2-7	TRBD2	NA	TGCGCCAGCAGCCCGGGACTAGCGGGAGGACCCCGCCCCGAGCAGTACTTC	CASSPGLAGGPRPEQYF
TRBV5-4	TRBJ2-5	TRBD2	once	TGTGCCAGCAGCTTACCAATAGCGGGACAAGAGACCCGGTACTTC	CASSLPIAGQETRYF
TRBV19	TRBJ2-1	NA	NA	TGTGCCAGTTCGAATCGGGTCTTCAATGAGCAGTTCTTC	CASSNRVFNEQFF
TRBV30	TRBJ1-4	NA	NA	TGTGCCTGGAATACAGGGTCACCTTCGGGTAATGAAAAACTGTTTTTT	CAWNTGSPSGNEKLFF
TRBV24-1	TRBJ2-3	NA	once	TGTGCCACCAGTGTACTGGATACGCAGTATTTT	CATSVLDTQYF
TRBV6-2/TRBV6-3	TRBJ1-2	NA	NA	TGTGCCAGCAGTTACAGCGGTGCTCGCGGCTACACCTTC	CASSYSGARGYTF
TRBV6-6	TRBJ1-2	TRBD1	NA	TGTGCCAGCAGTTACTCGAAGGGGGCTGGAGGCTACACCTTC	CASSYSKGAGGYTF
TRBV30	TRBJ1-4	TRBD1	NA	TGTGCCTGGAGTGGAGGGGGCGATGAAAAACTGTTTTTT	CAWSGGGDEKLFF
TRBV5-8	TRBJ1-1	NA	once	TGTGCCAGCAGCTTGCGCAGGGCTGAAGCTTTCTTT	CASSLRRAEAFF
TRBV7-9	TRBJ2-7	NA	NA	TGTGCCAGCAGCAAAGGGGGGTCGGTCTCCTACGAGCAGTACTTC	CASSKGGSVSYEQYF
TRBV30	TRBJ1-5	NA	NA	TGTGCCTGGAGTCCTTCCCAGGGGAAGAATAGCAATCAGCCCCAGCATTTT	CAWSPSQGKNSNQPQHF
TRBV19	TRBJ1-3	NA	NA	TGTGCCAGTAGTCCTTCGCCGGGGAACACCATATATTTT	CASSPSPGNTIYF
TRBV4-2	TRBJ2-2	NA	few	TGTGCCAGCAGCCAAGGAGGGAAACCGACTAACACCGGGGAGCTGTTTTTT	CASSQGGKPTNTGELFF
TRBV27	TRBJ2-2	NA	NA	TGTGCCAGCAGTCTAGGTTCGAGCCCCGGGGAGCTGTTTTTT	CASSLGSSPGELFF
TRBV30	TRBJ2-3	NA	NA	TGTGCCTGGATGGGGAGTGATACGCAGTATTTT	CAWMGSDTQYF
TRBV19	TRBJ2-1	TRBD2	NA	TGTGCCAGTAGTATCTGGCGGGAGGGCCCCAATGAGCAGTTCTTC	CASSIWREGPNEQFF
TRBV7-2	TRBJ2-7	NA	NA	TGTGCCAGCAGCTTAGGGTCCGTCGAGCAGTACTTC	CASSLGSVEQYF
TRBV2	TRBJ2-1	NA	once	TGTGCCAGCAGTGGGCGGAATGAGCAGTTCTTC	CASSGRNEQFF
TRBV28	TRBJ2-1	NA	NA	TGTGCCAGCGCCCACCCGGGGGCCCCAAGGGAGCAGTTCTTC	CASAHPGAPREQFF
TRBV7-9	TRBJ2-4	TRBD2	NA	TGTGCCAGCAGCGAGGGACTAGCGGGAGTATACATTCAGTACTTC	CASSEGLAGVYIQYF
TRBV19	TRBJ2-1	TRBD2	NA	TGTGCCAGTAGTATAGGTGCTAGCGGGAGCGATGAGCAGTTCTTC	CASSIGASGSDEQFF